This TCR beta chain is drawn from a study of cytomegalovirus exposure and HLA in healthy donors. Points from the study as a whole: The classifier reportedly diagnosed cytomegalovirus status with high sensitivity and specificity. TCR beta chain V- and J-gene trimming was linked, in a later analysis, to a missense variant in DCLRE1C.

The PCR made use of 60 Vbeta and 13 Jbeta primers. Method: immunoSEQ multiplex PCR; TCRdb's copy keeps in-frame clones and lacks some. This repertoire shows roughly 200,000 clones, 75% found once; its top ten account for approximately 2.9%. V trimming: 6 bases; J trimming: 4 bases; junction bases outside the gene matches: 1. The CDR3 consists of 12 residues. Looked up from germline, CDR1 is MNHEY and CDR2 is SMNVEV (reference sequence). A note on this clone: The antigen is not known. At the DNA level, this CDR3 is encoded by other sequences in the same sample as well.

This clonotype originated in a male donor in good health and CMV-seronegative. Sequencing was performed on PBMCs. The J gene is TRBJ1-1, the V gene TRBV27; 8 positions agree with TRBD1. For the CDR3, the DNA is TGTGCCAGCAGCGACAGGGGCACTGAAGCTTTCTTT. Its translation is CASSDRGTEAFF.